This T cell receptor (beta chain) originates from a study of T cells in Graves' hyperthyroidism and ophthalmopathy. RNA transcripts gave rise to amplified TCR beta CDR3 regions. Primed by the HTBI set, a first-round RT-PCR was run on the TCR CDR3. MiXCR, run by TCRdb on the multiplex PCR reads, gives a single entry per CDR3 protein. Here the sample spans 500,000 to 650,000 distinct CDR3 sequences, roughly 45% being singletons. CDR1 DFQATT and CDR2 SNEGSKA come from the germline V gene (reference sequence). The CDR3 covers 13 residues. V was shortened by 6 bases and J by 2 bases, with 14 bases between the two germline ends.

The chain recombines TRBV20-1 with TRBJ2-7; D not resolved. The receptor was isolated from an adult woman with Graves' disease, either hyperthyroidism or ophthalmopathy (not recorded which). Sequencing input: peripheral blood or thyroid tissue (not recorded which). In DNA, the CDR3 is TGCAGTGCCTCCGGGTCTTTGACCTACGAGCAGTACTTC. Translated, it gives CSASGSLTYEQYF.